The 31 T cell receptor beta chains in this list originate from one sample, sequenced in a study of beta chain features in type 1 diabetes. General study results and limits: Significant though moderate, a shortening of TCRB CDR3s appeared in all four CD4+ subsets of Type 1 diabetes patients.

The antigens these receptors bind are not known. The whole isolated RNA underwent reverse transcription, so sequencing captured expressed TCRB transcripts. Here immunoSEQ multiplex PCR was the method, and the copy in TCRdb shows in-frame clones only, minus some. This sample carries about 160,000 clones, 9% of them seen once, and the ten largest clones take 0.7%. The sample was central memory CD4+ T cells from blood. These receptors originate from a woman aged 30 to 39 with type 1 diabetes.

The chain employs TRBV30 and TRBJ2-3; TRBD1 matches 8 bases. This CDR3 contains 13 residues. Germline V CDR1 and CDR2: GTSNPN, SVGIG (reference sequence). Unmatched junction bases numbered 7, after V lost 4 bases and J lost 7 bases. CDR3 sequence: CAWNRGASNTQYF. CDR3 coding DNA: TGTGCCTGGAACAGGGGGGCCTCAAATACGCAGTATTTT.

As regards this clone: One junction end disagrees with the germline gene, perhaps due to a read error. This chain links TRBV6-1 with TRBJ2-5, with D perhaps TRBD1 (6 bases). Germline V lookup: CDR1 MNHNS, CDR2 SASEGT. This CDR3 has 16 amino acids. The CDR3 region has the DNA TGTGCCATCAGTGAATATGAACAGGGTATCTCGGAGACCCAGTACTTC. It is translated as CAISEYEQGISETQYF.

Worth noting for this clone: In the same sample, other DNA sequences code for this CDR3. The chain combines TRBV5-1 with TRBJ2-5; 11 bases align to TRBD2. This CDR3 region has 14 residues. In germline, CDR1 is SGHRS, CDR2 YFSETQ. V gave up 2 bases and J gave up 5 bases; unmatched junction bases: 2. The CDR3 bases are TGCGCCAGCAGCTTACTAGCGGGAGAGGAGACCCAGTACTTC. Amino acids: CASSLLAGEETQYF.

This clone was seen a handful of times. The V and J genes are TRBV7-9 and TRBJ1-2; no clear D gene. V gave up 1 base and J gave up 7 bases, with 13 bases separating them. Germline CDR1 SEHNR, CDR2 FQNEAQ (reference sequence). This CDR3 has 14 residues. CDR3 sequence (DNA): TGTGCCAGCAGCTTAGAGCTAGGTGGTAGTGGCTACACCTTC. It is translated as CASSLELGGSGYTF.

The chain couples TRBV7-9 to TRBJ1-2, with TRBD1 matching 10 bases. This CDR3 is 13 amino acids long. Germline V gene sequence: CDR1 SEHNR, CDR2 FQNEAQ (reference sequence). The J segment lost 6 bases and the V segment lost 5 bases, leaving 3 bases of the junction unmatched. CDR3 amino acids: CASSPGQGHGYTF. Written as DNA, the CDR3 is TGTGCCAGCAGCCCGGGACAGGGGCATGGCTACACCTTC.

The genes are TRBV4-1 and TRBJ2-7; perhaps TRBD1 as D (5 bases). The CDR3 has 14 residues. V lost 1 base and J 4 bases, leaving 11 bases between the germline ends. Germline V gene lookup returns CDR1 MGHRA and CDR2 YSYEKL. The CDR3 here is CASSQAQGVYEQYF. The CDR3 bases are TGCGCCAGCAGCCAAGCCCAGGGTGTGTACGAGCAGTACTTC.

Regarding this clone: A read error may produce the germline difference seen at one junction end. The rearrangement joins TRBV5-1 to TRBJ2-7; D is perhaps TRBD2 (6 bases). Looked up from germline, CDR1 is SGHRS and CDR2 is YFSETQ. The CDR3 totals 15 residues. The CDR3 here is CASSLGGLDSYEQYF. CDR3 nucleotide sequence: TGCGCCAGCAGTTTGGGGGGACTGGACTCCTACGAGCAGTACTTC.

The chain uses TRBV5-4 and TRBJ1-3; D uncertain. The CDR3 contains 14 residues. V was cut by 4 bases and J by 0 bases, with 8 bases left in between. CDR1 is SGHNT, CDR2 YYREEE, per germline (reference sequence). CDR3 amino acids: CASSGRDSGNTIYF. The CDR3, as DNA: TGTGCCAGCAGCGGGAGGGACTCTGGAAACACCATATATTTT.

This clone was detected a few times. The rearrangement uses TRBV28 and TRBJ2-7, with 12 bases that match TRBD2. CDR1 is MDHEN and CDR2 is SYDVKM in the germline V gene. The CDR3 has 16 amino acids. The V gene end was trimmed by 3 bases and the J gene end by 2 bases; junction bases not matched to a gene: 5. The CDR3 protein is CASSFGLAGLTYEQYF. CDR3 nucleotide sequence: TGTGCCAGCAGTTTTGGACTAGCGGGACTCACCTACGAGCAGTACTTC.

The CDR3 loop reads CASTPGQSVYGYTF. The CDR3 DNA is TGTGCCAGCACTCCGGGACAGTCAGTCTATGGCTACACCTTC. The chain has TRBV6-1 and TRBJ1-2, with 7 bases lining up with TRBD1. Unmatched junction bases numbered 9, after V lost 7 bases and J lost 4 bases. In germline, CDR1 is MNHNS, CDR2 SASEGT. The CDR3 is 14 amino acids.

This clone was seen only a few times. The chain uses TRBV28 and TRBJ2-7; TRBD1 matches 7 bases. The V gene's germline CDR1 is MDHEN and CDR2 SYDVKM. The CDR3 sequence is 17 residues long. J lost 4 bases, V lost 6 bases, and 18 bases had no gene match. The CDR3 DNA sequence: TGTGCCAGCAGGGAGACAGGGAACGGCAGAAAGGGTTACGAGCAGTACTTC. Encoded protein: CASRETGNGRKGYEQYF.

This chain joins TRBV23-1 and TRBJ1-5, with D possibly matching TRBD1 (6 bases). TRBV23-1 is given ORF status, its function remaining uncertain. This CDR3 comprises 16 residues. The germline V and J ends were trimmed by 8 bases and 1 base, with 18 bases remaining between them. Written as DNA, the CDR3 is TGCGCCAGCGCCCCGGTAGGCCAGGGGAGCAATCAGCCCCAGCATTTT. Amino acid sequence: CASAPVGQGSNQPQHF.

This clone was seen a handful of times. This chain joins TRBV7-9 and TRBJ1-2, with TRBD1 identical over 8 bases. This CDR3 comprises 14 residues. Germline V gene data show CDR1 as SEHNR and CDR2 as FQNEAQ (reference sequence). The V gene end was trimmed by 4 bases and the J gene end by 8 bases; junction bases not matched to a gene: 9. The DNA of the CDR3 is TGTGCCAGCAGCTCTCGAGGGACAGGTGGGGGCTACACCTTC. Translating gives CASSSRGTGGGYTF.

This clone was seen a few times. CDR3 DNA: TGTGCCAGTAGTTTTGACAGCCAAGCCTCCTACGAGCAGTACTTC. Protein: CASSFDSQASYEQYF. V usage is TRBV19 and J usage is TRBJ2-7; D might be TRBD1 (5 bases). The germline CDR1 and CDR2 sequences are LNHDA and SQIVND (reference sequence). This CDR3 is 15 amino acids long. The V and J ends lost 5 bases and 0 bases respectively, with 14 bases between them.

There are a few counts of this clone. J is TRBJ1-1 and V is TRBV20-1, with D possibly being TRBD1 (5 bases). Trimming cost V 6 bases and J 3 bases, with 8 bases left between them. This CDR3 has 11 amino acids. In germline, CDR1 is DFQATT, CDR2 SNEGSKA (reference sequence). DNA for the CDR3: TGCAGTGCGGGCAGGGACACTGAAGCTTTCTTT. Amino acids: CSAGRDTEAFF.

The chain couples TRBV19 to TRBJ1-5; 8 bases are a match to TRBD1. Germline V CDR1 and CDR2: LNHDA, SQIVND (reference sequence). The CDR3 is 17 amino acids. The J segment lost 7 bases and the V segment lost 3 bases, leaving 14 bases of the junction unmatched. The CDR3 coding sequence is TGTGCCAGTAGTATGGGACAGGATATGGCGGGGAGGCAGCCCCAGCATTTT. Translated, it gives CASSMGQDMAGRQPQHF.

This clone was observed a handful of times. V usage is TRBV9 and J usage is TRBJ2-3; a possible D gene is TRBD2 (6 bases). The germline V and J ends were trimmed by 0 bases and 3 bases, with 14 bases remaining between them. The CDR3 sequence is 16 residues long. Germline V gene sequence: CDR1 SGDLS, CDR2 YYNGEE. The CDR3 DNA reads as TGTGCCAGCAGCGTAGTTGTATTCGCGGGGACAGATACGCAGTATTTT. Residues: CASSVVVFAGTDTQYF.

The table lists this clone with a few counts. This sequence joins TRBV5-1 and TRBJ2-5; D is uncertain. Germline V lookup: CDR1 SGHRS, CDR2 YFSETQ. Trimming pared 2 bases from V and 0 bases from J, leaving 2 bases between. The CDR3 is 12 residues long. The CDR3 loop is CASSFYQETQYF. CDR3 in DNA: TGCGCCAGCAGCTTCTACCAAGAGACCCAGTACTTC.

Written as DNA, the CDR3 is TGTGCCAGCAGCCGTACTAGCGGGAGGCCCTACAATGAGCAGTTCTTC. Protein product: CASSRTSGRPYNEQFF. The rearrangement links TRBV11-2 to TRBJ2-1, with 12 bases that match TRBD2. The V gene end was trimmed by 5 bases and the J gene end by 2 bases; junction bases not matched to a gene: 4. CDR1 and CDR2 from the germline V gene are SGHAT and FQNNGV. This CDR3 spans 16 amino acids.

V usage is TRBV28 and J usage is TRBJ1-5; TRBD1 matches at 8 bases. CDR1 is MDHEN and CDR2 is SYDVKM in the germline V gene. V was pared by 7 bases and J by 0 bases, with 11 bases of the junction left unmatched. The CDR3 is 17 residues long. The CDR3 DNA reads as TGTGCCAGCACCGACGGGACAGGAATATATAGCAATCAGCCCCAGCATTTT. It specifies CASTDGTGIYSNQPQHF.

The V and J genes are TRBV5-1 and TRBJ1-2, with 7 bases matching TRBD1. Trimming removed 4 bases from V and 7 bases from J; junction bases left unmatched: 4. Germline-derived CDR1 and CDR2 are SGHRS and YFSETQ. CDR3 size: 12 residues. CDR3 protein: CASSENRGGYTF. The CDR3 region has the DNA TGCGCCAGCAGCGAGAACAGGGGTGGCTACACCTTC.

This clone came up a few times. The V call is TRBV30, the J call TRBJ2-1, with D perhaps TRBD2 (5 bases). The CDR3 is made up of 14 amino acids. Germline CDR1 reads GTSNPN; CDR2 reads SVGIG (reference sequence). Trimming stripped 4 bases from V and 4 bases from J, with 14 bases between. CDR3 sequence: CAWMRGNDYNEQFF. CDR3 DNA sequence: TGTGCCTGGATGAGAGGGAATGATTACAATGAGCAGTTCTTC.

In its sample, this clone was seen a few times. The rearrangement uses TRBV14 and TRBJ2-1; 10 nucleotides line up with TRBD2. The CDR3 is 16 residues long. Germline assignment: CDR1 SGHDN and CDR2 FVKESK. The trim removed 1 base at V and 8 bases at J, leaving 8 bases unmatched. CDR3 sequence: CASSQVGGAGGDEQFF. The CDR3 coding sequence is TGTGCCAGCAGCCAAGTTGGCGGAGCGGGAGGGGATGAGCAGTTCTTC.

The rearrangement links TRBV28 to TRBJ1-5, with a tentative D call TRBD1 (5 bases). Trimming cost V 6 bases and J 1 base, with 16 bases left between them. This CDR3 region has 16 residues. Germline loops: CDR1 MDHEN, CDR2 SYDVKM. The CDR3 DNA reads TGTGCCAGCAGATTCGGACACCGTGGGAGCAATCAGCCCCAGCATTTT. This gives the protein CASRFGHRGSNQPQHF. The full variable domain, with the rest looked up from reference TRBV28 and TRBJ1-5, is DVKVTQSSRYLVKRTGEKVFLECVQDMDHENMFWYRQDPGLGLRLIYFSYDVKMKEKGDIPEGYSVSREKKERFSLILESASTNQTSMYLCASRFGHRGSNQPQHFGDGTRLSIL.

A few counts support this clone. The chain is built from TRBV13 and TRBJ2-1, with D unclear. CDR1 is PRHDT, CDR2 FYEKMQ, per germline (reference sequence). The CDR3 has 13 amino acids. Trimming cost V 2 bases and J 8 bases, with 10 bases left between them. CDR3 nucleotide sequence: TGTGCCAGCAGCTTACTAGTAGTTGATGAGCAGTTCTTC. This translates into CASSLLVVDEQFF.

In this sample, this clone turned up a few times. The V gene is TRBV27, the J gene TRBJ1-5; tentative D call: TRBD1 (5 bases). The CDR3 is made up of 14 amino acids. The V end was cut by 2 bases, the J end by 5 bases, with 10 bases between. The germline gives CDR1 MNHEY, CDR2 SMNVEV (reference sequence). Here the CDR3 DNA reads TGTGCCAGCAGTTTAATCGGGGGATATCAGCCCCAGCATTTT. It specifies CASSLIGGYQPQHF.

The rearrangement joins TRBV7-8 to TRBJ2-5; D gene unclear. The CDR3 consists of 13 residues. V lost 5 bases, J lost 2 bases, and 9 bases lay in between. CDR1 is SGHVS and CDR2 is FQNEAQ in the germline V gene. The CDR3 is CASSPGPQETQYF. CDR3 DNA sequence: TGTGCCAGCAGCCCTGGCCCGCAAGAGACCCAGTACTTC.

The J gene is TRBJ1-1, the V gene TRBV27; 8 bases match TRBD1. V dropped 5 bases and J dropped 5; count of bases not matched to a gene: 13. The V gene's germline CDR1 is MNHEY and CDR2 SMNVEV (reference sequence). This CDR3 spans 16 amino acids. For the CDR3, the DNA is TGTGCCAGCAGTCCAACCAGGGGGCGAAGGGGTACTGAAGCTTTCTTT. It specifies CASSPTRGRRGTEAFF.

The table lists this clone with a few counts. The rearrangement joins TRBV10-2 to TRBJ2-5, with 7 bases lining up with TRBD2. The germline CDR1 and CDR2 sequences are WSHSY and SAAADI. V lost 4 bases to trimming and J lost 5 bases; unmatched junction nucleotides: 7. The length of the CDR3 is 14 residues. The CDR3 loop is CASSVGGSSETQYF. In DNA form, the CDR3 reads TGCGCCAGCAGTGTTGGCGGGAGCAGTGAGACCCAGTACTTC.

The rearrangement uses TRBV28 and TRBJ1-5, with 7 bases lining up with TRBD1. The germline V gene has CDR1 MDHEN and CDR2 SYDVKM. This CDR3 has 14 residues. Trimming took 6 bases from V and 1 from J; bases not matched to a gene: 3. As DNA, the CDR3 is TGTGCCAGCAGGTCGACAGGGAGCAATCAGCCCCAGCATTTT. The encoded protein is CASRSTGSNQPQHF.

This clone was observed a handful of times. J is TRBJ2-7 and V is TRBV2, with 10 bases aligning to TRBD2. V shed 2 bases and J 2 bases; nucleotides not matched to a gene: 3. Germline V gene lookup returns CDR1 SNHLY and CDR2 FYNNEI. The CDR3 consists of 15 residues. CDR3 sequence reads: CASSERLAGAYEQYF. The CDR3 DNA sequence: TGTGCCAGCAGTGAAAGGCTAGCGGGAGCCTACGAGCAGTACTTC.